These 30 T cell receptor beta chains were all obtained from the same sample, sequenced in a study of patients and donors after allogeneic stem cell transplantation. Each CDR3 protein is one row after TCRdb ran MiXCR on the RT-PCR reads. The sample includes about 960,000 distinct CDR3 sequences, approximately 18% of them seen just once. The sample comprised blood, either unsorted or a sorted T cell fraction (not recorded which). These receptors all stem from a human donor who was either an allogeneic HSCT recipient or a stem cell or donor lymphocyte infusion donor (not recorded which). It is not recorded whose cells these are; they may come from a transplant donor.

This clonotype occurred a few times. V gene TRBV20-1 combines with J gene TRBJ2-1; D perhaps matches TRBD1 (6 bases). This CDR3 contains 12 residues. V was pared by 1 base and J by 10 bases, with 11 bases between. Germline values: CDR1 DFQATT, CDR2 SNEGSKA (reference sequence). DNA of the CDR3: TGCAGTGCTAGAGGGGGACACCCCGAGCAGTTCTTC. Protein sequence: CSARGGHPEQFF.

This clonotype was counted many times. V and J are TRBV24-1 and TRBJ2-5, with TRBD1 identical over 10 bases. V lost 4 bases and J lost 5; bases outside the gene matches: 9. CDR3 length: 16 amino acids. CDR1 is KGHDR and CDR2 is SFDVKD in the germline V gene. CDR3 DNA: TGTGCCACCAGTGACCCCCTGACAGGGGGCGATGAGACCCAGTACTTC. Amino acids: CATSDPLTGGDETQYF.

Note on this clonotype: Mismatch with germline at one junction end may stem from a read error. The V and J genes are TRBV5-1 and TRBJ2-7; D is possibly TRBD2 (6 bases). In germline, CDR1 is SGHRS, CDR2 YFSETQ. The CDR3 is 15 amino acids. The CDR3 bases are TGCACCAGCACCCCAGCTAGCGCGAGCCCCTACGAGCAGTACTTC. Translation: CTSTPASASPYEQYF.

The sample holds a few counts of this clonotype. The rearrangement uses TRBV25-1 and TRBJ1-2; no definite D call. Trimming took 2 bases from V and 7 from J, leaving 14 bases between them. Germline V gene lookup returns CDR1 MGHDK and CDR2 SYGVNS. The CDR3 has 14 residues. In nucleotides, the CDR3 is TGTGCCAGCAGTGAAGCCCCGACGAGAACTGGCTACACCTTC. Encoded protein: CASSEAPTRTGYTF.

This sequence joins TRBV12-3 or TRBV12-4 and TRBJ2-1, with D perhaps matching TRBD1 or TRBD2 (5 bases each). Deletions cut 2 bases from V and 4 bases from J, with 12 bases between. This CDR3 has 15 amino acids. The CDR3: CASSLTRGRYNEQFF. CDR3 DNA: TGTGCCAGCAGTTTAACACGGGGACGGTACAATGAGCAGTTCTTC.

This chain joins TRBV2 and TRBJ1-1, with 10 positions matching TRBD1. Germline lookup yields CDR1 SNHLY and CDR2 FYNNEI. V was pared by 5 bases and J by 0 bases, with 9 bases of the junction left unmatched. The length of the CDR3 is 17 residues. The DNA of the CDR3 is TGTGCCAGCAGTTCCCGTAGACAGGGGGCCCTGAACACTGAAGCTTTCTTT. It is translated as CASSSRRQGALNTEAFF.

The chain recombines TRBV9 with TRBJ1-3, with TRBD1 matching over 9 bases. Trimming took 4 bases from V and 4 from J; bases not matched to a gene: 18. The CDR3 extends over 19 amino acids. Germline CDR1 and CDR2: SGDLS and YYNGEE. The CDR3 is CASSPPAGDREFSGNTIYF. For the CDR3, the DNA is TGTGCCAGCAGCCCCCCTGCGGGGGACAGGGAATTCTCCGGAAACACCATATATTTT.

Comments on this clonotype: With a much larger clone just one base away, this may be a read error. This chain connects TRBV6-1 to TRBJ2-1; D may be TRBD1 (5 bases). This CDR3 comprises 11 residues. CDR1 is MNHNS, CDR2 SASEGT, per germline. Trimming cost V 5 bases and J 15 bases, with 14 bases left between them. The CDR3 DNA is TGTGCCAGCAGTCGGACGTTGGGGCGGTTCTTC. Translating it yields CASSRTLGRFF.

This clonotype appeared many times. In DNA, the CDR3 is TGTGCCAGCAATCAGGGGTTAGCTGAAGCTTTCTTT. Translation gives CASNQGLAEAFF. The rearrangement uses TRBV12-3 or TRBV12-4 and TRBJ1-1; tentative D call: TRBD1 (6 bases). V was trimmed by 7 bases and J by 6 bases, leaving 12 bases between them. The CDR3 is 12 residues long.

V gene TRBV6-6 combines with J gene TRBJ1-2; TRBD1 is a possible D gene (6 bases). The V gene's germline CDR1 is MNHNY and CDR2 SVGAGI (reference sequence). The CDR3 is made up of 12 amino acids. V was clipped by 8 bases and J by 2 bases, with 9 bases between them. The chain's CDR3 is CASGRGNYGYTF. The CDR3 nucleotides read TGTGCCAGCGGGAGGGGGAACTATGGCTACACCTTC.

This clonotype showed up many times. The chain combines TRBV10-3 with TRBJ1-5, with D possibly matching TRBD1 (6 bases). The V end lost 3 bases, the J end lost 9 bases, and 15 bases lay between the germline ends. CDR1 and CDR2 (germline): ENHRY, SYGVKD. The CDR3 consists of 14 residues. CDR3 protein: CAISDGGGVGPQHF. CDR3 nucleotides: TGTGCCATCAGTGATGGAGGGGGGGTTGGGCCCCAGCATTTT.

DNA for the CDR3: TGCAGTGCTAGAGATGGGTCGGAGGATTACGAGCAGTACTTC. Protein: CSARDGSEDYEQYF. The chain is built from TRBV20-1 and TRBJ2-7; TRBD2 is a possible D gene (5 bases). The CDR3 length is 14 residues. From germline, CDR1 is DFQATT and CDR2 SNEGSKA (reference sequence). The V gene lost 0 bases and the J gene lost 4 bases, with 13 bases spanning the gap.

The chain joins TRBV20-1 to TRBJ1-1; 8 positions match TRBD1. The germline V gene encodes CDR1 DFQATT and CDR2 SNEGSKA (reference sequence). V lost 3 bases and J lost 5; bases outside the gene matches: 8. The CDR3 has 14 residues. As DNA, the CDR3 is TGCAGTGCTAGTCGTACAGGGGGAGGAACTGAAGCTTTCTTT. Translating gives CSASRTGGGTEAFF.

The V call is TRBV20-1, the J call TRBJ2-7, with D possibly TRBD1 on 5 matching bases. CDR3 length equals 13 residues. CDR1 DFQATT and CDR2 SNEGSKA come from the germline V gene (reference sequence). V was clipped by 1 base and J by 1 base, with 8 bases between them. The CDR3 region is CSARAGFSYEQYF. In nucleotides, the CDR3 is TGCAGTGCTAGAGCAGGGTTTTCCTACGAGCAGTACTTC.

The table lists this clonotype with a few counts. V usage is TRBV30 and J usage is TRBJ2-1; 9 positions agree with TRBD2. The junction had 9 bases not matched to a gene; V was cut back by 2 bases and J by 16 bases. The germline gives CDR1 GTSNPN, CDR2 SVGIG (reference sequence). The CDR3 covers 12 residues. The CDR3 bases are TGTGCCTGGAGTCCTCTTGGAGCGGGGGGATTCTTC. Protein sequence: CAWSPLGAGGFF.

This clonotype showed up just a few times. V gene TRBV29-1 combines with J gene TRBJ2-3; the match to TRBD2 covers 16 bases. The V and J ends lost 6 bases and 4 bases, in that order; junction bases with no gene match: 4. Germline lookup yields CDR1 SQVTM and CDR2 ANQGSEA. The CDR3 spans 15 residues. CDR3 residues: CSVRGLAGGPDTQYF. The CDR3 region has the DNA TGCAGCGTCAGGGGACTAGCGGGGGGGCCAGATACGCAGTATTTT.

This rearrangement joins TRBV5-1 to TRBJ2-5; D is unclear. The V gene lost 1 base and the J gene lost 5 bases, with 9 bases spanning the gap. The CDR3 is 13 amino acids. In germline, CDR1 is SGHRS, CDR2 YFSETQ. This CDR3 reads CASSLRAMETQYF. In nucleotides, the CDR3 is TGCGCCAGCAGCTTGAGGGCGATGGAGACCCAGTACTTC.

This clonotype was counted at least ten times. The CDR3 DNA reads as TGTGCCAGCAGCTTAGCCCCAGGGAAGGACGAGCAGTACTTC. This encodes CASSLAPGKDEQYF. J is TRBJ2-7 and V is TRBV7-2, with D possibly TRBD1 on 5 matching bases. Trimming stripped 0 bases from V and 5 bases from J, with 11 bases between. Per the germline V gene, CDR1 is SGHTA and CDR2 is FQGNSA. The length of the CDR3 is 14 residues.

This clonotype occurred a few times. The chain joins TRBV29-1 to TRBJ2-1; D gene ambiguous. The V gene lost 5 bases and the J gene lost 3 bases, with 17 bases spanning the gap. Per germline, CDR1 SQVTM and CDR2 ANQGSEA. This CDR3 is 15 amino acids long. The chain's CDR3 is CSVPARGSHYNEQFF. CDR3 nucleotide sequence: TGCAGCGTTCCAGCCCGCGGCTCTCACTACAATGAGCAGTTCTTC.

The chain joins TRBV14 to TRBJ2-7; D is possibly TRBD2 (6 bases). Trimming shortened V by 4 bases and J by 5 bases, and 21 bases separated the two germline ends. The CDR3 covers 16 residues. Per the germline V gene, CDR1 is SGHDN and CDR2 is FVKESK. DNA for the CDR3: TGTGCCAGCAGCCGCTATGGGCAGGGAGGCGGCAACGAGCAGTACTTC. This codes for CASSRYGQGGGNEQYF. Together with reference TRBV14 and TRBJ2-7, the CDR3 gives the full variable domain: EAGVTQFPSHSVIEKGQTVTLRCDPISGHDNLYWYRRVMGKEIKFLLHFVKESKQDESGMPNNRFLAERTGGTYSTLKVQPAELEDSGVYFCASSRYGQGGGNEQYFGPGTRLTVT.

This clonotype was picked up many times. The J gene is TRBJ2-7, the V gene TRBV5-1, with TRBD1 as a possible D gene (5 bases). CDR1 is SGHRS, CDR2 YFSETQ, per germline. This CDR3 contains 14 residues. Trimming took off 2 bases at V and 0 bases at J, with 9 bases between the two ends. CDR3 in DNA: TGCGCCAGCAGCTTACAGGTGTCCTCCTACGAGCAGTACTTC. Protein: CASSLQVSSYEQYF.

The table lists this clonotype with a few counts. The rearrangement links TRBV7-3 to TRBJ2-1; D ambiguous. This CDR3 spans 14 amino acids. Germline loops: CDR1 SGHTA, CDR2 FQGTGA. V was clipped by 5 bases and J by 9 bases, with 17 bases between them. CDR3 nucleotide sequence: TGTGCCAGCAGCCCTAGACTCTCTTGGGGTGAGCAGTTCTTC. Its protein is CASSPRLSWGEQFF.

The rearrangement joins TRBV4-1 to TRBJ2-5; TRBD2 matches 7 bases. V shed 7 bases, J shed 3 bases, and the junction held 11 bases outside the gene matches. CDR1 is MGHRA and CDR2 is YSYEKL in the germline V gene. CDR3 size: 15 residues. The CDR3 region is CASTPAGDPKETQYF. CDR3 coding DNA: TGCGCCAGCACCCCTGCGGGGGACCCAAAAGAGACCCAGTACTTC.

In its sample, this clonotype was seen a few times. The V gene is TRBV5-1, the J gene TRBJ1-1; D not certain. V lost 4 bases to trimming and J lost 5 bases, with 9 bases between them. The CDR3 has 12 amino acids. Germline CDR1 and CDR2: SGHRS and YFSETQ. The CDR3 reads CASSDWRTEAFF. Here the CDR3 DNA reads TGCGCCAGCAGCGACTGGCGGACTGAAGCTTTCTTT.

The chain carries TRBV12-3 or TRBV12-4 and TRBJ1-5; D gene uncertain. V was pared by 5 bases and J by 11 bases, with 22 bases between. This CDR3 region has 15 residues. The CDR3 DNA is TGTGCCAGCAGTCTACAACAGTGGGGATTAAGGACCCAGCATTTT. The encoded protein is CASSLQQWGLRTQHF.

This chain links TRBV9 with TRBJ1-3; D remains unclear. Deletions cut 4 bases from V and 3 bases from J, with 17 bases between. This CDR3 spans 16 amino acids. Germline CDR1 SGDLS, CDR2 YYNGEE. The DNA of the CDR3 is TGTGCCAGCAGCCCCGGACCAGCGAGGGTTGGAAACACCATATATTTT. It encodes CASSPGPARVGNTIYF. Variable domain in full (rest from reference TRBV9 and TRBJ1-3): DSGVTQTPKHLITATGQRVTLRCSPRSGDLSVYWYQQSLDQGLQFLIQYYNGEERAKGNILERFSAQQFPDLHSELNLSSLELGDSALYFCASSPGPARVGNTIYFGEGSWLTVV.

In this sample, this clonotype turned up a few times. The gene calls are TRBV7-8 and TRBJ2-7; weak D call: TRBD2 (7 bases). Germline V gives CDR1 SGHVS, CDR2 FQNEAQ. The CDR3 is made up of 15 amino acids. V dropped 1 base and J dropped 2 bases, with 12 bases sitting between them. The CDR3 protein is CASSLGGGLTYEQYF. Here the CDR3 DNA reads TGTGCCAGCAGCTTAGGCGGGGGCCTAACCTACGAGCAGTACTTC.

This clonotype was seen only a few times. This rearrangement joins TRBV12-3 or TRBV12-4 to TRBJ1-3; D gene unclear. CDR3 length: 14 residues. Between the trimmed V and J ends, which lost 6 bases and 7 bases, there was a span of 16 bases. The CDR3 loop reads CASRLSGGANTIYF. DNA of the CDR3: TGTGCCAGCAGATTAAGCGGCGGCGCCAACACCATATATTTT.

The J gene is TRBJ1-2, the V gene TRBV12-3 or TRBV12-4; D perhaps matches TRBD1 (6 bases). Trimming left V 5 bases short and J 3 bases short, with 10 bases between. The CDR3 is 13 amino acids. The CDR3 loop reads CASSNRDHYGYTF. CDR3 in DNA: TGTGCCAGCAGTAACAGGGACCACTATGGCTACACCTTC.

The V and J genes are TRBV29-1 and TRBJ2-5; the D is unclear. The CDR3 is 15 amino acids. The V end was cut by 0 bases, the J end by 7 bases, with 18 bases between. Germline CDR1 and CDR2: SQVTM and ANQGSEA. CDR3 nucleotides: TGCAGCGTTGAAGATTGGGCAGGCCGATCTAGGACCCAGTACTTC. It is translated as CSVEDWAGRSRTQYF.